The TCR beta chain described here comes from a study of cytomegalovirus exposure and HLA in healthy donors. In regard to this clone: What it recognizes is unknown.

Broader study findings: Several of the most significant clusters appeared linked to common viral pathogens, based on a later analysis.

The CDR3 loop spans 15 amino acids. Germline-derived CDR1 and CDR2 are SGHTA and FQGNSA. With 5 bases clipped from V and 4 bases from J, the junction kept 8 bases outside the gene matches. A multiplex PCR was run with 60 Vbeta primers and 13 Jbeta primers. Clones were read by immunoSEQ multiplex PCR, and TCRdb kept only the in-frame ones, dropping some. Of 65,000 to 75,000 clones listed, 60% to 75% are singletons. There were likely unrecorded immune exposures, though donors were nominally healthy when sampled. Sample: PBMCs. The receptor was isolated from a woman aged 55-70 years in good health and CMV-seropositive. The V and J genes are TRBV7-2 and TRBJ2-3; the match to TRBD1 covers 8 bases. CDR3 loop: CASSPKAGGADTQYF. In DNA, the CDR3 is TGTGCCAGCAGCCCTAAGGCAGGGGGCGCAGATACGCAGTATTTT.